This T cell receptor (beta chain) was identified in a study of blood T cell repertoires in COVID-19. Whole-study context: Whether acute or convalescent, the COVID-19 samples came from the United States, Italy and Spain. Sample material is recorded as cDNA or gDNA derived from T cells, B-cell-depleted T cells, or PBMCs.

V lost 6 bases and J 9 bases, leaving 15 bases between the germline ends. Germline lookup yields CDR1 MNHEY and CDR2 SVGEGT. CDR3 size: 14 residues. In the authors' workflow: Using reference gene primer amplification, nucleated cell counts were estimated. Sequencing was performed with immunoSEQ multiplex PCR; in TCRdb, only in-frame clones are kept and a portion is missing. The DNA was the basis for D and trimming; V, J and clone size are from that table. The table includes 25,000 to 30,000 clones, about 80% detected once. The source of this sequence is a man aged 65 to 79 with acute or convalescent COVID-19. Sequenced sample: peripheral blood. V and J are TRBV6-2 or TRBV6-3 and TRBJ1-6, with D perhaps TRBD1 (6 bases). The CDR3 DNA follows: TGTGCCAGCAGCGGGGGCAGGGGCGCTTCACCCCTCCACTTT. It codes for CASSGGRGASPLHF.